Sequencing of this T cell receptor beta chain was carried out in a study of early T cells in non-severe SARS-CoV-2 infection. The wider study: Bulk RNA isolated from unsorted whole blood underwent sequencing; chains were not paired.

This clonotype was detected many times. Its specificity is not known. Individual cDNA molecules carried attached unique molecular identifiers. MiXCR, run by TCRdb on the 5' RACE reads, gives a single entry per CDR3 protein. The repertoire holds 61,000 or so distinct CDR3 sequences, around 11% seen once, with 1% to 1.5% in the top ten. The CDR3 contains 13 residues. Trimming removed 7 bases at V and 3 bases at J, with 12 bases between. CDR1 is SGHTA, CDR2 FQGNSA, per germline. Study-level findings and limits: VDJdb matching favored anti-spike CD8 responses, missing private and CD4 specificities.

The rearrangement uses TRBV7-2 and TRBJ1-1; D may be TRBD1 (6 bases). This specimen consisted of whole blood, obtained at baseline. The sequence derives from an adult who was a healthcare worker with PCR-confirmed SARS-CoV-2 infection or an uninfected control (not recorded which). The donor label of this sample is uncertain. CDR3 DNA: TGTGCCAGCACGGCAGGGGCTTACACTGAAGCTTTCTTT. It specifies CASTAGAYTEAFF.